This T cell receptor beta chain was recovered during a study of blood T cell repertoires in COVID-19. Study at large: Acute and convalescent COVID-19 specimens originated in the United States, Italy and Spain. PBMCs, B-cell-depleted T cells, or T cells provided the cDNA or gDNA that made up the material.

Method: immunoSEQ multiplex PCR; TCRdb's copy keeps in-frame clones and lacks some. Seen here are about 200,000 clones, roughly 75% observed once, and the top ten hold 5.5%. Trimming left V 6 bases short and J 2 bases short, with 10 bases between. Germline V gives CDR1 SQVTM, CDR2 ANQGSEA. This CDR3 is 12 amino acids long. The TCR comes from a woman aged 70-85 years with acute or convalescent COVID-19. This sequence joins TRBV29-1 and TRBJ1-2; D may be TRBD1 (6 bases). The sequencing input was peripheral blood. CDR3 residues: CSVDGTNYGYTF. The CDR3 nucleotides are TGCAGCGTAGACGGGACAAACTATGGCTACACCTTC.